Below, one T cell receptor beta chain is given with its context. Its antigen is as yet unknown. The sample comes from a study of cytomegalovirus exposure and HLA in healthy donors. General study results and limits: A missense variant in DCLRE1C was later tied to TCR beta V- and J-gene trimming. HLA restriction was apparent for most CMV-associated TCR beta chains in a later analysis.

CDR3 length: 14 amino acids. Germline V gives CDR1 MDHEN, CDR2 SYDVKM. V trimming: 3 bases; J trimming: 10 bases; junction bases outside the gene matches: 9. The study ran its PCR with 60 Vbeta and 13 Jbeta primers. Data came from immunoSEQ multiplex PCR; TCRdb stores just in-frame clones and leaves some out. The data show approximately 190,000 clones, 65% to 85% seen once. The receptor was derived from a woman younger than 45 in good health and CMV-seropositive. Sequenced input: PBMCs. V usage is TRBV28 and J usage is TRBJ2-1; TRBD1 matches at 7 bases. The CDR3 spells CASSFKTGVVEQFF. The DNA for the CDR3 is TGTGCCAGCAGTTTCAAAACAGGGGTGGTGGAGCAGTTCTTC. Drawing the rest from reference TRBV28 and TRBJ2-1, the complete variable domain is DVKVTQSSRYLVKRTGEKVFLECVQDMDHENMFWYRQDPGLGLRLIYFSYDVKMKEKGDIPEGYSVSREKKERFSLILESASTNQTSMYLCASSFKTGVVEQFFGPGTRLTVL.